Below are 17 T cell receptor beta chains sequenced from a single sample in a study of technical replicates of blood from a handful of donors. Only in-frame clones appear in the TCRdb table, and some are missing; sequencing was by immunoSEQ multiplex PCR. The profile covers 60,000 to 90,000 clones, with just under 95% appearing a single time and over 0.3% taken by the ten largest. Sequences were obtained from T cells isolated from PBMCs. Source of these receptors: a human donor in good health.

The chain combines TRBV27 with TRBJ1-1, with D possibly matching TRBD1 (5 bases). The germline V gene encodes CDR1 MNHEY and CDR2 SMNVEV (reference sequence). The CDR3 is 18 amino acids. V was shortened by 10 bases and J by 0 bases, with 27 bases between the two germline ends. The CDR3 sequence is CATSRTLRGSSMNTEAFF. The CDR3 bases are TGTGCCACCTCCCGCACGTTACGGGGGTCGTCAATGAACACTGAAGCTTTCTTT.

V usage is TRBV7-6 and J usage is TRBJ1-1, with D maybe TRBD1 (6 bases). V was pared by 5 bases and J by 8 bases, with 15 bases between. Germline V gene lookup returns CDR1 SGHVS and CDR2 FNYEAQ. The CDR3 has 13 residues. This chain's CDR3 is CASSAFGTTEAFF. DNA of the CDR3: TGTGCCAGCAGCGCGTTCGGGACAACCGAAGCTTTCTTT.

The chain carries TRBV7-3 and TRBJ2-2; D not certain. Looked up from germline, CDR1 is SGHTA and CDR2 is FQGTGA. The CDR3 has 12 amino acids. The ends were cut back, 5 bases at V and 3 bases at J, with 4 bases in the middle. CDR3 in amino acids: CASSRDTGELFF. The CDR3 nucleotides read TGTGCCAGCAGCCGGGACACCGGGGAGCTGTTTTTT.

This chain joins TRBV6-6 and TRBJ1-3; unclear D gene. V was cut by 8 bases and J by 4 bases, with 18 bases left in between. This CDR3 contains 15 residues. From germline, CDR1 is MNHNY and CDR2 SVGAGI (reference sequence). CDR3: CASGTPSGYGNTIYF. In DNA form, the CDR3 reads TGTGCCAGCGGAACTCCATCGGGGTACGGAAACACCATATATTTT.

The V call is TRBV7-3, the J call TRBJ2-7, with 10 bases fitting TRBD1. The CDR3 runs to 15 residues. With V trimmed by 5 bases and J by 6 bases, 10 bases remained unmatched. The germline CDR1 and CDR2 sequences are SGHTA and FQGTGA. The CDR3 loop is CASSPERDRGSEQYF. CDR3 DNA sequence: TGTGCCAGCAGCCCGGAACGGGACAGGGGTAGCGAGCAGTACTTC.

The CDR3 DNA sequence: TGTGCCTGGAGCCTCGGGACAGAGCAGTTCTTC. This encodes CAWSLGTEQFF. V is TRBV30 and J is TRBJ2-1, with TRBD1 as a possible D gene (6 bases). The CDR3 extends over 11 amino acids. CDR1 is GTSNPN, CDR2 SVGIG, per germline (reference sequence). The ends were cut back, 3 bases at V and 10 bases at J, with 10 bases in the middle.

The V gene is TRBV6-5, the J gene TRBJ2-5; a weak D match, TRBD1 (5 bases). Germline V gene lookup returns CDR1 MNHEY and CDR2 SVGAGI. V was cut by 4 bases and J by 1 base, with 7 bases left in between. The CDR3 is 13 residues long. CDR3 sequence reads: CASSSTAQETQYF. CDR3 DNA sequence: TGTGCCAGCAGTTCGACAGCCCAAGAGACCCAGTACTTC.

The genes are TRBV30 and TRBJ2-7, with TRBD2 identical over 8 bases. Losses at the gene ends were 5 bases for V and 0 bases for J; bases not matched to a gene: 12. The CDR3 is made up of 16 amino acids. CDR1 GTSNPN and CDR2 SVGIG come from the germline V gene (reference sequence). The CDR3 region has the DNA TGTGCCTGGGGCCCTATAGTCAGCGGGAGCTCCTACGAGCAGTACTTC. Residues: CAWGPIVSGSSYEQYF.

The rearrangement uses TRBV14 and TRBJ2-7, with D possibly being TRBD2 (6 bases). This CDR3 has 14 residues. The germline V and J ends were trimmed by 0 bases and 3 bases, with 9 bases remaining between them. Germline CDR1 is SGHDN and CDR2 is FVKESK. The chain's CDR3 is CASSQERRGYEQYF. The DNA for the CDR3 is TGTGCCAGCAGCCAAGAGAGGAGGGGCTACGAGCAGTACTTC. The variable domain in full, with the rest retrieved from reference TRBV14 and TRBJ2-7, is EAGVTQFPSHSVIEKGQTVTLRCDPISGHDNLYWYRRVMGKEIKFLLHFVKESKQDESGMPNNRFLAERTGGTYSTLKVQPAELEDSGVYFCASSQERRGYEQYFGPGTRLTVT.

The chain couples TRBV5-1 to TRBJ2-7; 7 bases agree with TRBD1. There are 15 residues in the CDR3. The junction had 5 bases not matched to a gene; V was cut back by 0 bases and J by 2 bases. Germline CDR1 SGHRS, CDR2 YFSETQ. The CDR3 reads CASSLEQGLPYEQYF. CDR3 DNA sequence: TGCGCCAGCAGCTTGGAACAGGGGCTACCCTACGAGCAGTACTTC.

This clone was found once. The chain carries TRBV5-8 and TRBJ2-7; D may be TRBD2 (5 bases). The CDR3 totals 14 residues. The V end lost 0 bases, the J end lost 2 bases, and 9 bases lay between the germline ends. Germline lookup yields CDR1 SGHTS and CDR2 YDEGEE. The DNA of the CDR3 is TGTGCCAGCAGCTTGGGAGGGATCGCCTACGAGCAGTACTTC. This translates into CASSLGGIAYEQYF.

The rearrangement joins TRBV27 to TRBJ2-1, with TRBD1 as a possible D gene (5 bases). This CDR3 region has 15 residues. Germline CDR1 is MNHEY and CDR2 is SMNVEV (reference sequence). The ends were cut back, 5 bases at V and 5 bases at J, with 16 bases in the middle. In nucleotides, the CDR3 is TGTGCCAGCAGTACCCGGTCAGGGCACCACAATGAGCAGTTCTTC. It yields the protein CASSTRSGHHNEQFF.

This clone was recorded only once. The V gene is TRBV19, the J gene TRBJ1-1, with a tentative D call TRBD1 (5 bases). CDR1 and CDR2 (germline): LNHDA, SQIVND (reference sequence). Trimming took off 7 bases at V and 10 bases at J, with 13 bases between the two ends. The CDR3 sequence is 11 residues long. CDR3 region: CASTDITGAFF. DNA for the CDR3: TGTGCCAGTACCGACATAACAGGAGCTTTCTTT.

V and J are TRBV28 and TRBJ1-1; D may be TRBD1 (6 bases). This CDR3 region has 13 residues. V was trimmed by 8 bases and J by 4 bases, leaving 14 bases between them. Per the germline V gene, CDR1 is MDHEN and CDR2 is SYDVKM. The CDR3 DNA reads as TGTGCCAGCTGCCCACAGGGAAGCACTGAAGCTTTCTTT. It codes for CASCPQGSTEAFF.

The chain links TRBV4-1 to TRBJ2-7; the D gene is possibly TRBD1 (6 bases). In germline, CDR1 is MGHRA, CDR2 YSYEKL. The CDR3 totals 13 residues. The V gene lost 5 bases and the J gene lost 7 bases, with 15 bases spanning the gap. The CDR3 sequence: CASSTRDTLEQYF. CDR3 nucleotide sequence: TGCGCCAGCAGCACCCGGGACACTCTTGAGCAGTACTTC.

The chain recombines TRBV4-1 with TRBJ2-3, with a tentative D call TRBD1 (5 bases). Germline assignment: CDR1 MGHRA and CDR2 YSYEKL. Trimming pared 4 bases from V and 2 bases from J, leaving 16 bases between. The CDR3 has 16 amino acids. The DNA of the CDR3 is TGCGCCAGCAGCCTGCCAGGGCTCGCCCCCACAGATACGCAGTATTTT. Protein: CASSLPGLAPTDTQYF.

This rearrangement joins TRBV6-1 to TRBJ2-7; the D gene is possibly TRBD1 (6 bases). The CDR3 loop spans 14 amino acids. Germline assignment: CDR1 MNHNS and CDR2 SASEGT. The V end was cut by 5 bases, the J end by 9 bases, with 20 bases between. The CDR3 bases are TGTGCCAGCAGTCAACAGGGATTGCAGATCGGGCAGTACTTC. Translating gives CASSQQGLQIGQYF.